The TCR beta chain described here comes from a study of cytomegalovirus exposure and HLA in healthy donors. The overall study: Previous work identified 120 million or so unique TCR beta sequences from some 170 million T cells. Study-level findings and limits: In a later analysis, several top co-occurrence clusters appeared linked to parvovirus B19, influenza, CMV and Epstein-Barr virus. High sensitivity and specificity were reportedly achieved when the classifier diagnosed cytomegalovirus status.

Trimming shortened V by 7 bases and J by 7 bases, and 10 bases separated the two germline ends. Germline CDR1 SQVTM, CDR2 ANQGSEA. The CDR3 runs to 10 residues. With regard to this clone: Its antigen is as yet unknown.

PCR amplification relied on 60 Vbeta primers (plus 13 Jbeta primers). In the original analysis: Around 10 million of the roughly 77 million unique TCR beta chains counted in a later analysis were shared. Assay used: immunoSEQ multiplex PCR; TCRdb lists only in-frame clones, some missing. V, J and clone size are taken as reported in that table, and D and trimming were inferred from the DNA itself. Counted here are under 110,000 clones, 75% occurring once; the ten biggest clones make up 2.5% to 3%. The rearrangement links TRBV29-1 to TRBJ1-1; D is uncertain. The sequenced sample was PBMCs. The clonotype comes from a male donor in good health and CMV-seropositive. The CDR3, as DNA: TGCAGCGGTCTAGGCAGTGAAGCTTTCTTT. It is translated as CSGLGSEAFF.